A selection of T cell receptor beta chains follows, all from one sample in a study of immune evolution from preneoplasia to lung adenocarcinoma. The repertoire was sequenced with immunoSEQ multiplex PCR; TCRdb's copy has only in-frame clones and lacks some. The sample records 9,500 to 15,000 clones, over 65% being singletons. The specimen was FFPE tissue from an adenomatous hyperplasia lung lesion. These TCRs come from a person aged 50 to 70 with lung adenocarcinoma. The CDR3 runs from the conserved cysteine through the conserved F or W. The order of the fields is J gene, CDR3 length, D gene, clone size, V gene, CDR3 DNA, CDR3 protein. D genes are given only for firm matches. Only some rows state a clone size, as once, few, many or a class for expanded clones.

TRBJ2-3 | 18 | . | . | TRBV11-3 | TGTGCCAGCAGCTTATTGCCCCCTTTCGGGAGTTTTGGAGATACGCAGTATTTT | CASSLLPPFGSFGDTQYF
TRBJ2-2 | 16 | TRBD2 | few | TRBV5-1 | TGCGCCAGCAGCCAGGCTTTAGCGGGAGGAGGAGGGGAGCTGTTTTTT | CASSQALAGGGGELFF
TRBJ2-7 | 13 | . | . | TRBV6-6 | TGTGCCAGCAGTTACAACAGGTTCTACGAGCAGTACTTC | CASSYNRFYEQYF
TRBJ2-1 | 12 | . | . | TRBV10-3 | TGTGCCATGGGCGGTACAATAGGTGAGCAGTTCTTC | CAMGGTIGEQFF
TRBJ1-2 | 13 | . | few | TRBV23-1 | TGCGCCAGCAGTCAATCGGGAGACACCGGCTACACCTTC | CASSQSGDTGYTF
TRBJ1-1 | 15 | TRBD1 | . | TRBV18 | TGTGCCAGCTCACCACCGTCGGGGACAGAGACTGAAGCTTTCTTT | CASSPPSGTETEAFF
TRBJ2-4 | 14 | . | . | TRBV6-6 | TGTGCCAGCAGTTACTCGTTGGCTGCGAACATTCAGTACTTC | CASSYSLAANIQYF
TRBJ2-7 | 15 | . | . | TRBV14 | TGTGCCAGCAGTCCCTACTCCGGGAGCTACTACGAGCAGTACTTC | CASSPYSGSYYEQYF
TRBJ1-5 | 12 | . | . | TRBV6-5 | TGTGCCAGCAGTGTAATGGGTCAGCCCCAGCATTTT | CASSVMGQPQHF
TRBJ1-4 | 11 | . | . | TRBV20-1 | TGCGCGGGGCAGGCTTTTGAAAAACTGTTTTTT | CAGQAFEKLFF
TRBJ1-2 | 14 | . | . | TRBV29-1 | TGCAGCGTTGAACTTTTGGGCTACAACTATGGCTACACCTTC | CSVELLGYNYGYTF
TRBJ2-7 | 15 | TRBD2 | . | TRBV11-3 | TGTGCCAGCAGCAGTAGACTAGCGGGAGTATCCGAGCAGTACTTC | CASSSRLAGVSEQYF
TRBJ2-1 | 16 | TRBD2 | . | TRBV6-5 | TGTGCCAGCAGTTACTCGCCTAGCGGGATAACCGATGAGCAGTTCTTC | CASSYSPSGITDEQFF
TRBJ1-5 | 15 | TRBD1 | . | TRBV10-1 | TGCGCCAGCAGCCCGGGACAGGGGGGCAATCAGCCCCAGCATTTT | CASSPGQGGNQPQHF